The rows below give T cell receptor beta chains drawn from one sample of a study of T-cell memory formation after mild COVID-19. TCRdb ran MiXCR on the 5' RACE reads and lists one entry per CDR3 protein. The sample lists tens of thousands of distinct CDR3 sequences, over 6.5% occurring once. Sample: PBMCs or a T cell subset sorted from them (not recorded which). Receptor source: an adult who had mild COVID-19 (a few samples of this study predate the infection). Cell type and time point are not known. The CDR3 runs from the conserved cysteine through the conserved F or W. D genes are given only for firm matches. Size is omitted from some rows. Given values are once, few, many or a class for expanded clones.

>TRBJ1-6|NA|NA|TRBV5-1
TGCGCCAGCAGCTTGGACACAAGAGATAATTCACCCCTCCACTTT
CASSLDTRDNSPLHF
>TRBJ2-5|many|TRBD1|TRBV9
TGTGCCAGCAGCGTAGACAGGGGTGAAGAGACCCAGTACTTC
CASSVDRGEETQYF
>TRBJ2-3|many|NA|TRBV6-1
TGTGCCAGCAGGGCGGAGGACACAGATACGCAGTATTTT
CASRAEDTDTQYF
>TRBJ1-2|many|NA|TRBV29-1
TGCAGCGTTGAAGATCCGATCCGGGACACCACCTTC
CSVEDPIRDTTF
>TRBJ1-1|NA|NA|TRBV18
TGTGCCAGCTCTCGTGGGGGGGACACTGAAGCTTTCTTT
CASSRGGDTEAFF
>TRBJ2-1|NA|TRBD2|TRBV30
TGTGCCTGGAGTAGCGGGAGGGCCTACAATGAGCAGTTCTTC
CAWSSGRAYNEQFF
>TRBJ2-7|many|TRBD2|TRBV7-2
TGTGCCAGCAGCTTATCCCCTAGCGGGGGTAACTCCTACGAGCAGTACTTC
CASSLSPSGGNSYEQYF
>TRBJ1-5|NA|TRBD1|TRBV19
TGTGCCAGCAGGACAGGGCAGGGGGTTCGGCCCCAGCATTTT
CASRTGQGVRPQHF
>TRBJ1-1|many|NA|TRBV20-1
TGCAGTGCTAGTAGAGACGGTAACACTGAAGCTTTCTTT
CSASRDGNTEAFF
>TRBJ2-5|NA|NA|TRBV28
TGTGCCAGCGCAGACGTCGGGGGCCGAGAGACCCAGTACTTC
CASADVGGRETQYF
>TRBJ2-1|NA|NA|TRBV7-9
TGTGCCATAACAGGGAGCTCCTACAATGAGCAGTTCTTC
CAITGSSYNEQFF
>TRBJ1-5|few|TRBD1|TRBV7-6
TGTGCCAGCAGTGAAACAGGGGCTAGCAATCAGCCCCAGCATTTT
CASSETGASNQPQHF
>TRBJ1-1|NA|NA|TRBV20-1
TGCAGTGCTAGAGTACCAGGGGTGAACACTGAAGCTTTCTTT
CSARVPGVNTEAFF
>TRBJ2-7|NA|NA|TRBV5-4
TGTGCCAGCAGCTTGGGACAGTTCGCCGAGCAGTACTTC
CASSLGQFAEQYF
>TRBJ2-7|NA|TRBD2|TRBV11-3
TGTGCCAGCAGCGTGGGACTAGCGGGTTACGAGCAGTACTTC
CASSVGLAGYEQYF
>TRBJ1-1|few|TRBD1|TRBV18
TGTGCCAGCTCACCCCAGGGGGCGAACACTGAAGCTTTCTTT
CASSPQGANTEAFF
>TRBJ2-2|few|NA|TRBV18
TGTGCCAGCTCAGTGGACAGGAACACCGGGGAGCTGTTTTTT
CASSVDRNTGELFF
>TRBJ2-3|NA|NA|TRBV20-1
TGCAGTGCCACCTGGGGAACTAGCACAGATACGCAGTATTTT
CSATWGTSTDTQYF
>TRBJ2-1|many|NA|TRBV6-5
TGTGCCACCGCAATAGGCGGAGCGGGTAGATACAATGAGCAGTTCTTC
CATAIGGAGRYNEQFF
>TRBJ1-1|many|TRBD1|TRBV7-2
TGTGCCAGCAACGATTACAGGGGGTTTGGTGAAGCTTTCTTT
CASNDYRGFGEAFF
>TRBJ2-2|many|TRBD1|TRBV7-8
TGTGCCAGCAGCTCCTACAGGGGCGTCGCGGGGGAGCTGTTTTTT
CASSSYRGVAGELFF
>TRBJ2-3|many|TRBD2|TRBV7-9
TGTGCCAGCAGCTCAATAGCGGGAGATAGAGATACGCAGTATTTT
CASSSIAGDRDTQYF
>TRBJ2-1|many|TRBD1|TRBV29-1
TGCAGCGTTGAAATGGGACAGCTCTCCTACAATGAGCAGTTCTTC
CSVEMGQLSYNEQFF
>TRBJ2-1|once|NA|TRBV6-5
TGTGCCAGCAGTTACCGGGGGACCACGGGGAATGAGCAGTTCTTC
CASSYRGTTGNEQFF
>TRBJ1-1|few|NA|TRBV18
TGTGCCAGCTCTCGGAGAAGGGAGGAAGCTTTCTTT
CASSRRREEAFF
>TRBJ2-3|medium-sized|TRBD2|TRBV29-1
TGCAGCGTCCCGACTAGCGGGGGGCCGTCAGATACGCAGTATTTT
CSVPTSGGPSDTQYF
>TRBJ2-1|NA|TRBD1|TRBV24-1
TGTGCCACCAGTGGCTACAGGGGGAATGAGCAGTTCTTC
CATSGYRGNEQFF
>TRBJ2-7|many|TRBD2|TRBV7-2
TGTGCCAGCAGCTTAGCGGGGGGGAGCTCCTACGAGCAGTACTTC
CASSLAGGSSYEQYF
>TRBJ2-3|NA|NA|TRBV7-2
TGTGCCAGCAGCCGCGCCGCAGATACGCAGTATTTT
CASSRAADTQYF
>TRBJ2-2|many|TRBD1|TRBV19
TGTGCCAGTAGTATAGCCACCCTAGCCCCCCGGGACAGGGAGAACACCGGGGAGCTGTTTTTT
CASSIATLAPRDRENTGELFF
>TRBJ2-7|few|NA|TRBV3-1
TGTGCCAGCAGCCAAGTAAACGAGCAGTACTTC
CASSQVNEQYF
>TRBJ2-7|many|TRBD2|TRBV28
TGTGCCAGCAGACCCCGGGGGGTCTCCTACGAGCAGTACTTC
CASRPRGVSYEQYF
>TRBJ2-5|few|NA|TRBV18
TGTGCCAGCTCACCACAACAGGAAGAGACCCAGTACTTC
CASSPQQEETQYF
>TRBJ1-1|many|NA|TRBV6-5
TGTGCCAGCTCTGGACCGAACACTGAAGCTTTCTTT
CASSGPNTEAFF
>TRBJ2-3|many|TRBD1|TRBV20-1
TGCAGTGCTAGTCACAGGGACAGGGGCGCAGATACGCAGTATTTT
CSASHRDRGADTQYF
>TRBJ2-7|NA|TRBD1|TRBV5-1
TGCGCCAGCATCGGGACAGGAGCAAACGAGCAGTACTTC
CASIGTGANEQYF
>TRBJ2-2|many|TRBD2|TRBV4-2
TGTGCCAGCAGCCGATCGTTTAGCGGGAGTCAGACCGGGGAGCTGTTTTTT
CASSRSFSGSQTGELFF
>TRBJ1-1|few|NA|TRBV12-3/TRBV12-4
TGTGCCAGCAGTTTAAAGGCCGGGGACACTGAAGCTTTCTTT
CASSLKAGDTEAFF
>TRBJ1-2|many|NA|TRBV24-1
TGTGCCACCAGTGATTTCGTCGCAGGGGACTATGGCTACACCTTC
CATSDFVAGDYGYTF
>TRBJ1-1|NA|NA|TRBV18
TGTGCCAGCTCACCACGGTCAGAGAACACTGAAGCTTTCTTT
CASSPRSENTEAFF
>TRBJ2-7|many|NA|TRBV20-1
TGCAGTGCCAATACCGGGACAAGAGAGCAGTACTTC
CSANTGTREQYF
>TRBJ2-2|few|NA|TRBV27
TGTGCCAGCAGGCACCTGGGGACCGGGGAGCTGTTTTTT
CASRHLGTGELFF
>TRBJ2-3|many|TRBD2|TRBV24-1
TGTGCCACCAGTGAACAAGGACTAGCGGAGGGATGGGATACGCAGTATTTT
CATSEQGLAEGWDTQYF
>TRBJ2-7|many|NA|TRBV25-1
TGTGCCAGCAGTGAATATTCTGCAGGGCCATACGAGCAGTACTTC
CASSEYSAGPYEQYF
>TRBJ1-1|many|TRBD1|TRBV4-3
TGCGCCAGCAGCCAAGGCACAGGGGGCTTCATGAACACTGAAGCTTTCTTT
CASSQGTGGFMNTEAFF
>TRBJ2-1|many|TRBD2|TRBV15
TGTGCCACCAGCACCATAGCGGGGGGGCGGAATGAGCAGTTCTTC
CATSTIAGGRNEQFF
>TRBJ1-6|NA|NA|TRBV3-1
TGTGCCAGCAGCCAAGGGAATTCACCCCTCCACTTT
CASSQGNSPLHF
>TRBJ2-3|many|TRBD2|TRBV15
TGTGCCACCAGCAGAGGTGGGAGGGAAGATACGCAGTATTTT
CATSRGGREDTQYF
>TRBJ2-7|NA|TRBD1|TRBV5-1
TGCGCCAGCAGCTTTGAGACAGGGGGGAGGGAGCAGTACTTC
CASSFETGGREQYF
>TRBJ1-6|few|NA|TRBV2
TGTGCCAGCAAAGCAGAGTATAATTCACCCCTCCACTTT
CASKAEYNSPLHF
>TRBJ1-1|few|TRBD1|TRBV10-3
TGTGCCATCAGGGGAGAGACAGGGGGCAACACTGAAGCTTTCTTT
CAIRGETGGNTEAFF
>TRBJ2-1|NA|TRBD2|TRBV18
TGTGCCAGCTCAACCTTTGGACTAGCCGGCTCCTACAATGAGCAGTTCTTC
CASSTFGLAGSYNEQFF
>TRBJ2-3|many|TRBD2|TRBV24-1
TGTGCCACCAGTGGAGCGGGGAAGCCAGATACGCAGTATTTT
CATSGAGKPDTQYF
>TRBJ2-6|few|NA|TRBV18
TGTGCCAGCTCACCACCGATCGGCGGCGGGGCCAACGTCCTGACTTTC
CASSPPIGGGANVLTF
>TRBJ2-3|many|TRBD2|TRBV20-1
TGCAGTGCTGGACAGATCGGCGGGGGGGCAGATACGCAGTATTTT
CSAGQIGGGADTQYF
>TRBJ2-7|many|TRBD2|TRBV5-1
TGCGCCAGCAGCGAACGGACTAGTGGATCCCACGAGCAGTACTTC
CASSERTSGSHEQYF
>TRBJ1-2|once|TRBD1|TRBV6-5
TGTGCCAGCAGCTCGCCGGGACAGGGAGAGGGCTACACCTTC
CASSSPGQGEGYTF
>TRBJ2-7|many|NA|TRBV7-6
TGTGCCAGCAGCTTAGGGTACAGACCGCGGGACTACGAGCAGTACTTC
CASSLGYRPRDYEQYF
>TRBJ1-1|NA|TRBD1|TRBV3-1
TGTGCCAGCAGGAAGAAACAGGGGCAGAACACTGAAGCTTTCTTT
CASRKKQGQNTEAFF
>TRBJ2-1|NA|NA|TRBV3-1
TGTGCCAGCAGCCAAGATCCCCGGGAGCAGTTCTTC
CASSQDPREQFF